Sequencing of this TCR beta chain was carried out in a study of T cells in Graves' hyperthyroidism and ophthalmopathy. This clonotype has ten or more counts. Its antigen is not identified. Template material for amplifying TCR beta CDR3 regions consisted of RNA transcripts. HTBI primers were used for first-round RT-PCR of the TCR CDR3. TCRdb used MiXCR to reprocess the multiplex PCR reads, holding one entry per CDR3 protein. The profile covers hundreds of thousands of distinct CDR3 sequences, with roughly 17% appearing a single time and around 28% taken by the ten largest. Overall study results and limits: Most clonotypes that expanded in the thyroid above 0.001 also showed up in blood. Researchers report that a 13 V-J model separated ophthalmopathy from stable hyperthyroidism.

The study left out patients who had uncontrolled infection, other autoimmune disease, pregnancy or lactation. CDR3 length equals 14 residues. Germline V gene lookup returns CDR1 GTSNPN and CDR2 SVGIG (reference sequence). Trimming stripped 0 bases from V and 3 bases from J, with 9 bases between. The sample comprised blood. This sequence was found in a woman under 30 with Graves' ophthalmopathy. This sequence joins TRBV30 and TRBJ1-3, with a weak D call TRBD1 (5 bases). CDR3: CAWSVQGGGNTIYF. CDR3 in DNA: TGTGCCTGGAGTGTGCAGGGAGGTGGAAACACCATATATTTT.